The 21 T cell receptor beta chains listed next were all sequenced from one sample in a study of T cell clonotyping in hematopoietic cell transplantation. The table came from immunoSEQ multiplex PCR; TCRdb's copy has only in-frame clones and leaves some out. This repertoire shows about 36,000 clones, about 95% found once; its top ten account for around 1.5%. Time point: recipient sample about 28 days before transplant, after cytoreduction. Sequenced here: peripheral blood mononuclear cells, sampled before stem cell transplant. These receptors originate from a man aged 35 to 55 with chronic myeloid leukemia. Some clones in this sample may be carry-over from other donors' samples.

The rearrangement joins TRBV7-9 to TRBJ1-5; D gene uncertain. The CDR3 runs to 13 residues. Between the trimmed V and J ends, which lost 3 bases and 1 base, there was a span of 4 bases. In germline, CDR1 is SEHNR, CDR2 FQNEAQ (reference sequence). CDR3 sequence (DNA): TGTGCCAGCAGCTTCGAAAGCAATCAGCCCCAGCATTTT. Amino acid sequence: CASSFESNQPQHF.

The V call is TRBV9, the J call TRBJ1-2, with D uncertain. Germline V CDR1 and CDR2: SGDLS, YYNGEE. The V and J ends lost 1 base and 2 bases respectively, with 6 bases between them. This CDR3 contains 13 residues. CDR3 bases: TGTGCCAGCAGCGTATTGACAAACTATGGCTACACCTTC. Its translation is CASSVLTNYGYTF.

V is TRBV6-1 and J is TRBJ2-7; 9 nucleotides match TRBD1. With V trimmed by 3 bases and J by 2 bases, 5 bases remained unmatched. From germline, CDR1 is MNHNS and CDR2 SASEGT. The CDR3 consists of 15 residues. This CDR3 reads CASSDFGQGTYEQYF. Written as DNA, the CDR3 is TGTGCCAGCAGTGACTTTGGACAGGGGACCTACGAGCAGTACTTC.

V gene TRBV9 combines with J gene TRBJ1-3; TRBD1 is a possible D gene (5 bases). Germline loops: CDR1 SGDLS, CDR2 YYNGEE. V was pared by 5 bases and J by 8 bases, with 11 bases between. This CDR3 is 12 amino acids long. The CDR3 spells CASRGDRHTIYF. CDR3 DNA: TGTGCCAGCAGAGGAGACAGACACACCATATATTTT.

CDR3 sequence reads: CASSQPSWTGAGGYTF. The DNA for the CDR3 is TGTGCCAGCAGCCAACCTTCTTGGACAGGGGCTGGTGGCTACACCTTC. The chain recombines TRBV7-6 with TRBJ1-2, with 9 positions matching TRBD1. Germline lookup yields CDR1 SGHVS and CDR2 FNYEAQ. V dropped 5 bases and J dropped 7; count of bases not matched to a gene: 14. The CDR3 spans 16 residues.

The V and J genes are TRBV6-5 and TRBJ1-5; D gene ambiguous. This CDR3 comprises 14 residues. Trimming took off 6 bases at V and 0 bases at J, with 9 bases between the two ends. Germline CDR1 MNHEY, CDR2 SVGAGI. The CDR3 protein is CASSPGSSNQPQHF. The CDR3 DNA sequence: TGTGCCAGCAGCCCGGGGAGTAGCAATCAGCCCCAGCATTTT.

The chain uses TRBV2 and TRBJ2-2, with TRBD1 matching over 10 bases. The CDR3 has 14 residues. Trimming at V came to 10 bases and at J to 5 bases, leaving 7 bases not matched to a gene. Germline assignment: CDR1 SNHLY and CDR2 FYNNEI. As DNA, the CDR3 is TGTGCCACCGAGGGACAGGGGAGAACCGGGGAGCTGTTTTTT. This translates into CATEGQGRTGELFF.

This rearrangement joins TRBV27 to TRBJ2-2; D not resolved. Looked up from germline, CDR1 is MNHEY and CDR2 is SMNVEV (reference sequence). The V end lost 9 bases, the J end lost 2 bases, and 19 bases lay between the germline ends. The CDR3 has 16 amino acids. Here the CDR3 DNA reads TGTGCCAGTCTTCCCTACGGTGAGCCCAACACCGGGGAGCTGTTTTTT. This translates into CASLPYGEPNTGELFF.

The J gene is TRBJ2-3, the V gene TRBV19; 8 bases agree with TRBD2. CDR1 is LNHDA, CDR2 SQIVND, per germline (reference sequence). This CDR3 has 16 amino acids. The V segment lost 4 bases and the J segment 4 bases; nucleotides outside the gene matches: 10. The CDR3 protein is CASSTPSGGVADTQYF. For the CDR3, the DNA is TGTGCCAGTAGTACCCCTTCGGGGGGGGTGGCAGATACGCAGTATTTT.

This chain uses TRBV29-1 with TRBJ2-5; TRBD2 might be the D (5 bases). The ends were cut back, 5 bases at V and 5 bases at J, with 9 bases in the middle. The CDR3 is 11 residues long. Germline V CDR1 and CDR2: SQVTM, ANQGSEA. CDR3: CSVNPGETQYF. In DNA, the CDR3 is TGCAGCGTTAATCCGGGGGAGACCCAGTACTTC.

The DNA of the CDR3 is TGCGCCAGCAGCTTGGCCCCCGGGACAGGGGGCCTCGGGGAGCTGTTTTTT. Translated, it gives CASSLAPGTGGLGELFF. The chain couples TRBV5-1 to TRBJ2-2, with 12 bases aligning to TRBD1. In germline, CDR1 is SGHRS, CDR2 YFSETQ. With V trimmed by 0 bases and J by 7 bases, 7 bases remained unmatched. The CDR3 totals 17 residues.

The CDR3 region has the DNA TGTGCCAGCAGCTTAGGGGGCTACACTGAAAAACTGTTTTTT. Protein: CASSLGGYTEKLFF. The gene calls are TRBV7-2 and TRBJ1-4; a possible D gene is TRBD1 (5 bases). The CDR3 is 14 amino acids. Trimming took 1 base from V and 7 from J, leaving 10 bases between them. CDR1 is SGHTA, CDR2 FQGNSA, per germline. Variable domain in full (rest from reference TRBV7-2 and TRBJ1-4): GAGVSQSPSNKVTEKGKDVELRCDPISGHTALYWYRQSLGQGLEFLIYFQGNSAPDKSGLPSDRFSAERTGGSVSTLTIQRTQQEDSAVYLCASSLGGYTEKLFFGSGTQLSVL.

V and J are TRBV19 and TRBJ1-1, with D possibly matching TRBD1 (5 bases). V was pared by 4 bases and J by 7 bases, with 13 bases between. The CDR3 spans 13 residues. CDR1 LNHDA and CDR2 SQIVND come from the germline V gene (reference sequence). The CDR3 DNA follows: TGTGCCAGTAGTAATGAGGGGCAGGGTGAAGCTTTCTTT. Translating gives CASSNEGQGEAFF.

The chain is built from TRBV25-1 and TRBJ2-3, with D maybe TRBD1 (6 bases). The CDR3 has 18 residues. Trimming stripped 1 base from V and 2 bases from J, with 19 bases between. Germline CDR1 and CDR2: MGHDK and SYGVNS. This chain's CDR3 is CASSEFLVRRGNTDTQYF. Written as DNA, the CDR3 is TGTGCCAGCAGTGAATTCTTGGTTCGCAGGGGCAACACAGATACGCAGTATTTT.

V usage is TRBV4-3 and J usage is TRBJ1-4; D might be TRBD1 (5 bases). The CDR3 runs 15 residues. The germline CDR1 and CDR2 sequences are LGHNA and YSLEER. V lost 6 bases and J lost 8, with 19 bases in between. The CDR3 nucleotides read TGCGCCAGCAGTCAGACGGGGGGGGTGGACGAAAAACTGTTTTTT. Encoded protein: CASSQTGGVDEKLFF.

The V gene is TRBV4-3, the J gene TRBJ1-1; D gene unclear. The CDR3 sequence is 15 residues long. The germline V gene encodes CDR1 LGHNA and CDR2 YSLEER. V gave up 1 base and J gave up 4 bases, with 13 bases separating them. The DNA of the CDR3 is TGCGCCAGCAGCCAAGTTTGGCAGGAGGGCACTGAAGCTTTCTTT. Protein sequence: CASSQVWQEGTEAFF.

This chain connects TRBV9 to TRBJ2-3, with D perhaps matching TRBD1 or TRBD2 (5 bases each). Germline V gene data show CDR1 as SGDLS and CDR2 as YYNGEE. The CDR3 is 12 amino acids. Trimming took 7 bases from V and 1 from J, leaving 7 bases between them. CDR3 region: CASGGGTDTQYF. The CDR3 region has the DNA TGTGCCAGCGGGGGAGGCACAGATACGCAGTATTTT. Variable domain in full (rest from reference TRBV9 and TRBJ2-3): DSGVTQTPKHLITATGQRVTLRCSPRSGDLSVYWYQQSLDQGLQFLIQYYNGEERAKGNILERFSAQQFPDLHSELNLSSLELGDSALYFCASGGGTDTQYFGPGTRLTVL.

This rearrangement joins TRBV28 to TRBJ1-1; the D gene is possibly TRBD1 (6 bases). Trimming shortened V by 3 bases and J by 4 bases, and 12 bases separated the two germline ends. The germline gives CDR1 MDHEN, CDR2 SYDVKM. This CDR3 is 14 amino acids long. CDR3 coding DNA: TGTGCCAGCAGTTTTCTTCCACAGGGCACTGAAGCTTTCTTT. This gives the protein CASSFLPQGTEAFF.

V usage is TRBV11-2 and J usage is TRBJ2-1; D possibly uses TRBD1 or TRBD2 (6 bases each). The germline V gene encodes CDR1 SGHAT and CDR2 FQNNGV. V was shortened by 7 bases and J by 2 bases, with 18 bases between the two germline ends. CDR3 length: 16 residues. The CDR3 DNA sequence: TGTGCCAGCACCCAGCTCGGGGGCGTTGCCTACAATGAGCAGTTCTTC. As protein: CASTQLGGVAYNEQFF.

V is TRBV4-3 and J is TRBJ1-5, with unresolved D. CDR3 length: 14 residues. Germline assignment: CDR1 LGHNA and CDR2 YSLEER. With 0 bases removed from V and 1 base from J, the gap between germline ends came to 4 bases. The CDR3: CASSQELSNQPQHF. DNA of the CDR3: TGCGCCAGCAGCCAAGAACTCAGCAATCAGCCCCAGCATTTT.

The chain has TRBV30 and TRBJ1-6; no definite D call. The CDR3 is 16 amino acids. V was cut by 1 base and J by 10 bases, with 20 bases left in between. Germline CDR1 reads GTSNPN; CDR2 reads SVGIG (reference sequence). The CDR3 loop is CAWSALNSPLGSPLHF. The CDR3 region has the DNA TGTGCCTGGAGTGCCCTCAATAGTCCCCTTGGATCACCCCTCCACTTT.